The rows below give T cell receptor beta chains drawn from one sample of a study of control samples from healthy donors and cancer patients. Only in-frame clones appear in the TCRdb table, and some are missing; sequencing was by immunoSEQ multiplex PCR. The sample yields fewer than 200,000 clones, 90% seen once. Sequenced material: blood. These receptors were obtained from a woman aged 45-65 years in good health. The CDR3 runs from the conserved cysteine through the conserved F or W. The order of the fields is J gene, D gene, clone size, V gene, CDR3 DNA, CDR3 protein. The D gene is left open where the match is weak. Rows give clone size only sometimes, using once, few, many, or a class for an expanded clone.

>TRBJ1-3|-|-|TRBV2
TGTGCCAGCAGTGTCGAAGGGCAGCTACTAGCGGGAAACACCATATATTTT
CASSVEGQLLAGNTIYF
>TRBJ2-2|TRBD2|-|TRBV7-9
TGTGCCAGCAGCGAACTAGCGGGGGGGCCGAAGTCCGGGGAGCTGTTTTTT
CASSELAGGPKSGELFF
>TRBJ1-1|TRBD1|-|TRBV7-9
TGTGCCAGCACCCTAACAGGGGTTGGAAACACTGAAGCTTTCTTT
CASTLTGVGNTEAFF
>TRBJ1-2|-|-|TRBV7-8
TGTGCCACCGGCTTTGGTGTTCATGTTGGCTACACCTTC
CATGFGVHVGYTF
>TRBJ2-1|-|-|TRBV24-1
TGTGCCACCAGTGGTTTGGGGGCCGATGAGCAGTTCTTC
CATSGLGADEQFF
>TRBJ1-1|-|-|TRBV6-5
TGTGCCAGCCAATCCCCAGGGGCTCCTGAAGCTTTCTTT
CASQSPGAPEAFF
>TRBJ2-5|-|once|TRBV30
TGTGCCTGGATACCGTCGGGGGGCGGCCCCCAGTACTTC
CAWIPSGGGPQYF
>TRBJ2-1|TRBD1|-|TRBV6-5
TGTGCCAGCAGTTTGGTCGGACAGGGGGAGTTCTTC
CASSLVGQGEFF
>TRBJ2-2|-|-|TRBV5-4
TGTGCCAGCAGCTCGAGAGTCGCGAACACCGGGGAGCTGTTTTTT
CASSSRVANTGELFF
>TRBJ2-1|TRBD2|-|TRBV28
TGTGCCAGCGGTCTAGCGGGGGTTGAGCAGTTCTTC
CASGLAGVEQFF
>TRBJ1-3|-|-|TRBV19
TGTGCCAGTAGTCGTCCCTTGGACCCTGGAAACACCATATATTTT
CASSRPLDPGNTIYF
>TRBJ2-3|-|-|TRBV3-1/TRBV3-2
TGTGCCAGCAGTCAAGCCGGGACCGAACATACGCAGTATTTT
CASSQAGTEHTQYF
>TRBJ2-3|-|-|TRBV6-5
TGTGCCAGCAGTCCCGGGTTTGACACAGATACGCAGTATTTT
CASSPGFDTDTQYF
>TRBJ2-6|TRBD1|few|TRBV6-2/TRBV6-3
TGTGCCAGCAGTTCCCGGACAGGGGTGCCCGGGGCCAACGTCCTGACTTTC
CASSSRTGVPGANVLTF
>TRBJ2-7|-|-|TRBV9
TGTGCCAGCAGCGTAGCCGTACCGGGCCACCACTTC
CASSVAVPGHHF
>TRBJ2-1|-|-|TRBV7-9
TGTGCCAGCAGCTCCAGTCGGCTGGAGCGTTACAATGAGCAGTTCTTC
CASSSSRLERYNEQFF
>TRBJ1-2|-|-|TRBV28
TGTGCCAGCAGTTTGGTCAACAGGGCCTATGGCTACACCTTC
CASSLVNRAYGYTF
>TRBJ1-1|-|-|TRBV9
TGTGCCAGCAGCGTAGAGGGGCGCGAGCCTGAAGCTTTCTTT
CASSVEGREPEAFF
>TRBJ1-4|-|-|TRBV5-1
TGCGCCAGCAGCTTGGCCGCAGGGGCAACGGCGAGTGAAAAACTGTTTTTT
CASSLAAGATASEKLFF
>TRBJ2-7|-|-|TRBV27
TGTGCCAGCAGTTTGGAAGCAGTGAACTACGAGCAGTACTTC
CASSLEAVNYEQYF
>TRBJ1-1|TRBD1|-|TRBV29-1
TGCAGCGTGGAACGGACAGGGGGGCGGGCTTTCTTT
CSVERTGGRAFF
>TRBJ1-2|-|-|TRBV29-1
TGCAGCGTTGCGGAGGGGGGAGGCTATGGCTACACCTTC
CSVAEGGGYGYTF
>TRBJ2-5|-|-|TRBV7-2
TGTGTCAGCAGCTCCGGGGAGACCCAGTACTTC
CVSSSGETQYF
>TRBJ2-2|-|-|TRBV3-1/TRBV3-2
TGTGCCAGCAGCCTGGACAGTACCGGGGAGCTGTTTTTT
CASSLDSTGELFF
>TRBJ1-4|-|-|TRBV28
TGTGCCAGCAGTTTAGGGGGGGCAGAAGAAAAACTGTTTTTT
CASSLGGAEEKLFF
>TRBJ2-5|TRBD2|-|TRBV3-1/TRBV3-2
TGTGCCAGCAGCCAGGGTAGCGGGGATGGCGAGACCCAGTACTTC
CASSQGSGDGETQYF
>TRBJ2-3|-|-|TRBV24-1
TGTGCCACCAGTGATTTAGCGGAGAGCACAGATACGCAGTATTTT
CATSDLAESTDTQYF
>TRBJ2-7|-|-|TRBV5-1
TGCGCCAGCAGTGATTCCACAGGTGGCTACGAGCAGTACTTC
CASSDSTGGYEQYF
>TRBJ1-2|-|once|TRBV4-1
TGCGCCAGCAGTAAACCCGGGGTTAACTATGGCTACACCTTC
CASSKPGVNYGYTF
>TRBJ1-3|-|-|TRBV16
TGTGCCAGCAGCCAAGGGGCCGGAAACACCATATATTTT
CASSQGAGNTIYF
>TRBJ2-7|TRBD2|-|TRBV27
TGTGCCAGCAGTTTAGTTACAAGTGGGGCCGTGGCGGGAGTGTTGGTGCAGTACTTC
CASSLVTSGAVAGVLVQYF
>TRBJ1-5|TRBD1|once|TRBV5-5
TGTGCCAGCAGTCCGGGACAGGGCAGTCAGCCCCAGCATTTT
CASSPGQGSQPQHF
>TRBJ1-2|TRBD1|-|TRBV9
TGTGCCAGCAGCGTAGCGGGGGACAGTGCAGCATATGGCTACACCTTC
CASSVAGDSAAYGYTF
>TRBJ2-1|TRBD1|once|TRBV29-1
TGCAGCGTTACGACAGGGGGCAATGAGCAGTTCTTC
CSVTTGGNEQFF
>TRBJ1-5|-|-|TRBV25-1
TGTGCCAGCAGTGAAATGGGCAGTAACAATCAGCCCCAGCATTTT
CASSEMGSNNQPQHF
>TRBJ2-1|TRBD1|-|TRBV28
TGTGCCAGCAGTTTATACTCAGGGGGGCAGTTCTTC
CASSLYSGGQFF
>TRBJ1-2|-|once|TRBV28
TGTGCCAGCAGTTCCCGGGGGGGCTTTGGTGGCTACACCTTC
CASSSRGGFGGYTF
>TRBJ2-4|-|-|TRBV30
TGTGCCTGGAGCGGTGATCATTTGGTCAAAAACATTCAGTACTTC
CAWSGDHLVKNIQYF
>TRBJ1-2|-|-|TRBV12-3/TRBV12-4
TGTGCCAGCAGGGGTCTCGCAGCGGGGGGCTACACCTTC
CASRGLAAGGYTF
>TRBJ2-7|TRBD2|few|TRBV2
TGTGCCAGGGGAACTAGCGGGGGGTACGAGCAGTACTTC
CARGTSGGYEQYF
>TRBJ1-1|-|-|TRBV6-1
TGTGCCAGCAGTGACAGGCCGAACACTGAAGCTTTCTTT
CASSDRPNTEAFF
>TRBJ2-7|-|once|TRBV28
TGTGCCAGCAAATCGCGGACTAACAGCGTAAGCGAGCAGTACTTC
CASKSRTNSVSEQYF
>TRBJ2-2|TRBD1|-|TRBV5-1
TGCGCCAGCAGCTTGGCCGGGACAGGGAACACCGGGGAGCTGTTTTTT
CASSLAGTGNTGELFF
>TRBJ2-7|-|few|TRBV5-6
TGTGCCAGCAGCTTAGGGGGAGCCTCCTACGAGCAGTACTTC
CASSLGGASYEQYF
>TRBJ2-6|-|-|TRBV6-5
TGTCCCCACCGCGGGCACTCTGGGGCCAACGTCCTGACTTTC
CPHRGHSGANVLTF
>TRBJ1-1|-|-|TRBV7-9
TGTGCCAGCAGCTTAGGTGGAGGGCTTGGCACTGAAGCTTTCTTT
CASSLGGGLGTEAFF
>TRBJ1-1|-|-|TRBV28
TGTGCCAGCATTACCGGGGAATCTCGTCGCCCTAACACTGAAGCTTTCTTT
CASITGESRRPNTEAFF
>TRBJ1-1|TRBD1|-|TRBV6-2/TRBV6-3
TGTGCCAGCAGTTTCCTCAAGGACAGGGACGCTTTCTTT
CASSFLKDRDAFF
>TRBJ2-6|-|-|TRBV24-1
TGTGCCACCAGTGGGGGAACTGGGGCCAACGTCCTGACTTTC
CATSGGTGANVLTF
>TRBJ2-7|-|-|TRBV21-1
TGTGCCAGCAGCAAACGAGGGGCGGGGGGGCCCTACGAGCAGTACTTC
CASSKRGAGGPYEQYF
>TRBJ1-1|TRBD1|-|TRBV19
TGTGCCAGTACGAACCCTGGACAGGGAGTCACTGAAGCTTTCTTT
CASTNPGQGVTEAFF
>TRBJ1-6|-|-|TRBV19
TGTGCCAGTAGTTATCGTGTAGACTATAATTCACCCCTCCACTTT
CASSYRVDYNSPLHF